The sequence of this T cell receptor (beta chain) was determined in a study of cytomegalovirus exposure and HLA in healthy donors. Overall study findings and caveats: Earlier analysis looked at TCR beta V segments, and most were productive about 87% or about 30% of the time. Associated with HLA alleles at 0.05 false discovery rate in a later analysis were about 17,000 TCR beta sequences. Several top significant clusters appeared, in a later analysis, to be linked to common viral pathogens.

PCR involved 60 Vbeta and 13 Jbeta primers. The authors' processing: Unique TCR beta chains numbered 80 million to 95 million in a later analysis, with about 9.9 million shared. Clones were read by immunoSEQ multiplex PCR, and TCRdb kept only the in-frame ones, dropping some. That table supplies the V and J calls and clone size; D and trimming were determined from the DNA. The sample holds about 94,000 clones, 50% to 75% seen once. This clone has just a few counts. The antigen is not known. V lost 4 bases and J lost 3, with 12 bases in between. CDR1 is SGHRS, CDR2 YFSETQ, per germline. The length of the CDR3 is 14 residues.

The origin of this receptor is a man younger than 45 in good health and CMV-seronegative. The V call is TRBV5-1, the J call TRBJ2-3; tentatively, D is TRBD1 (5 bases). Sequencing was carried out using PBMCs. The CDR3, as DNA: TGCGCCAGCAGCATAAGACAGCTAACAGATACGCAGTATTTT. It encodes CASSIRQLTDTQYF. The entire variable domain, with the rest obtained from reference TRBV5-1 and TRBJ2-3, is as follows: KAGVTQTPRYLIKTRGQQVTLSCSPISGHRSVSWYQQTPGQGLQFLFEYFSETQRNKGNFPGRFSGRQFSNSRSEMNVSTLELGDSALYLCASSIRQLTDTQYFGPGTRLTVL.